The entry below gives a single T cell receptor (beta chain) sequence along with its context. Its target is not known. This entry comes from a study of cytomegalovirus exposure and HLA in healthy donors. Study context: Early released data comprised some 85 million unique TCRs from HLA-typed donors. Overall study findings and caveats: When the data were analyzed later, several of the most significant clusters appeared to be linked to common viral pathogens. In a later analysis, V- and J-gene trimming of beta chains associated with a DCLRE1C missense variant, replicated independently.

This CDR3 spans 14 amino acids. The V end lost 5 bases, the J end lost 2 bases, and 11 bases lay between the germline ends. Germline V gene sequence: CDR1 SGHTA, CDR2 FQGTGA. PCR was performed using 60 Vbeta and 13 Jbeta primers. The table came from immunoSEQ multiplex PCR; TCRdb's copy has only in-frame clones and leaves some out. Of 200,000 or so clones listed, roughly 80% are singletons. This TCR was recovered from a woman between 45 and 60 years old in good health and CMV-seropositive. The sequenced sample was PBMCs. The genes are TRBV7-3 and TRBJ2-3; no firm D call. The CDR3 DNA is TGTGCCAGCAGCCCGTCCGGGTACACAGATACGCAGTATTTT. It is translated as CASSPSGYTDTQYF.